The 25 T cell receptor beta chains listed next were all sequenced from one sample in a study of cytomegalovirus exposure and HLA in healthy donors. PCR was performed using 60 Vbeta and 13 Jbeta primers. This table comes from immunoSEQ multiplex PCR, and its TCRdb copy is limited to in-frame clones, with some not included. The table has about 140,000 clones, just under 80% seen once. The specimen sequenced was PBMCs. The receptor set was obtained from a man in his thirties or forties in good health and CMV-seronegative.

V gene TRBV28 combines with J gene TRBJ1-1; the D is unclear. V shed 3 bases and J shed 8 bases, with 13 bases lying between them. The length of the CDR3 is 13 residues. Germline CDR1 and CDR2: MDHEN and SYDVKM. The CDR3 reads CASSFTVTREAFF. CDR3 coding DNA: TGTGCCAGCAGTTTTACGGTGACGAGGGAAGCTTTCTTT.

The V and J genes are TRBV4-1 and TRBJ1-1, with D unclear. This CDR3 spans 13 amino acids. Germline CDR1 is MGHRA and CDR2 is YSYEKL. V lost 3 bases to trimming and J lost 5 bases, with 10 bases between them. The CDR3 DNA reads as TGCGCCAGCAGCCATCAGCTCGGGACTGAAGCTTTCTTT. The encoded protein is CASSHQLGTEAFF.

The V gene is TRBV5-6, the J gene TRBJ2-1; D unclear. There are 12 residues in the CDR3. Deletions cut 0 bases from V and 10 bases from J, with 8 bases between. The germline V gene has CDR1 SGHDT and CDR2 YYEEEE. CDR3 residues: CASSLGPREQFF. CDR3 nucleotides: TGTGCCAGCAGCTTGGGGCCGCGGGAGCAGTTCTTC.

The chain recombines TRBV5-1 with TRBJ1-1; 7 bases are a match to TRBD1. This CDR3 is 13 amino acids long. The germline gives CDR1 SGHRS, CDR2 YFSETQ. J lost 6 bases, V lost 4 bases, and 6 bases had no gene match. CDR3 sequence reads: CASSLDRAAEAFF. In DNA, the CDR3 is TGCGCCAGCAGCCTCGACAGGGCCGCTGAAGCTTTCTTT.

The sample holds a few counts of this clone. The CDR3 spells CATNGGRSYEQYF. The CDR3 DNA follows: TGTGCCACCAATGGGGGCCGCTCCTACGAGCAGTACTTC. This chain uses TRBV2 with TRBJ2-7, with D possibly TRBD1 on 6 matching bases. V was trimmed by 10 bases and J by 0 bases, leaving 13 bases between them. The CDR3 extends over 13 amino acids. Germline V gene lookup returns CDR1 SNHLY and CDR2 FYNNEI.

This clone has a single count. The CDR3 DNA reads TGTGCCAGCAGTCCGGACAGGGGGCGACAGCCCCAGCATTTT. It codes for CASSPDRGRQPQHF. The rearrangement uses TRBV27 and TRBJ1-5, with TRBD1 matching over 11 bases. CDR1 is MNHEY, CDR2 SMNVEV, per germline (reference sequence). The CDR3 has 14 amino acids. J was trimmed by 7 bases and V by 5 bases; bases with no gene match: 4.

This chain uses TRBV6-1 with TRBJ1-3, with 7 bases matching TRBD1. This CDR3 contains 12 residues. J lost 9 bases, V lost 6 bases, and 5 bases had no gene match. Germline-derived CDR1 and CDR2 are MNHNS and SASEGT. The CDR3 DNA reads as TGTGCCAGCAGGACCGGGGACAGCACCATATATTTT. Translation gives CASRTGDSTIYF.

The V call is TRBV27, the J call TRBJ2-1; no firm D call. Germline loops: CDR1 MNHEY, CDR2 SMNVEV (reference sequence). Trimming removed 8 bases from V and 1 base from J, with 9 bases in between. The CDR3 extends over 13 amino acids. CDR3: CASSHGSYNEQFF. CDR3 coding DNA: TGTGCCAGCTCGCACGGGTCCTACAATGAGCAGTTCTTC.

As to this clone: The sample contains more than one DNA sequence encoding this CDR3. The chain is built from TRBV18 and TRBJ1-1; 8 positions match TRBD1. Germline assignment: CDR1 KGHSH and CDR2 LQKENI. J gave up 4 bases and V 3 bases, and 4 bases lay outside the gene matches. The CDR3 extends over 14 amino acids. The CDR3 nucleotides read TGTGCCAGCTCACCCCCGACAGGGGTCACTGAAGCTTTCTTT. It yields the protein CASSPPTGVTEAFF. Combining the CDR3 with reference TRBV18 and TRBJ1-1 gives the whole variable domain NAGVMQNPRHLVRRRGQEARLRCSPMKGHSHVYWYRQLPEEGLKFMVYLQKENIIDESGMPKERFSAEFPKEGPSILRIQQVVRGDSAAYFCASSPPTGVTEAFFGQGTRLTVV.

The chain uses TRBV5-4 and TRBJ1-1; no definite D call. Germline V gene sequence: CDR1 SGHNT, CDR2 YYREEE (reference sequence). Trimming took 2 bases from V and 8 from J, leaving 16 bases between them. The CDR3 covers 14 residues. The CDR3 nucleotides are TGTGCCAGCAGCTTTCAAGCGGGGATTTCGGAAGCTTTCTTT. This translates into CASSFQAGISEAFF. The entire variable domain, with the rest obtained from reference TRBV5-4 and TRBJ1-1, is as follows: ETGVTQSPTHLIKTRGQQVTLRCSSQSGHNTVSWYQQALGQGPQFIFQYYREEENGRGNFPPRFSGLQFPNYSSELNVNALELDDSALYLCASSFQAGISEAFFGQGTRLTVV.

The rearrangement joins TRBV7-6 to TRBJ2-5, with 14 nucleotides matching TRBD2. Germline V gene lookup returns CDR1 SGHVS and CDR2 FNYEAQ. The CDR3 runs to 18 residues. After removal of 4 bases from V and 1 base from J, the junction contained 8 bases not matched to a gene. The CDR3: CASSSGLAGGLSQETQYF. The CDR3 DNA sequence: TGTGCCAGCAGCTCTGGACTAGCGGGGGGCCTTTCCCAAGAGACCCAGTACTTC.

The V and J genes are TRBV5-1 and TRBJ1-2; possible D gene TRBD1, 5 bases. V was cut by 3 bases and J by 2 bases, with 14 bases left in between. The CDR3 is made up of 15 amino acids. Germline V lookup: CDR1 SGHRS, CDR2 YFSETQ. The CDR3 DNA reads as TGCGCCAGCAGCTCCCGTCAGCAGGGCAACTATGGCTACACCTTC. It is translated as CASSSRQQGNYGYTF.

The chain recombines TRBV25-1 with TRBJ1-1; the D gene is possibly TRBD1 (6 bases). Per germline, CDR1 MGHDK and CDR2 SYGVNS. The V gene lost 1 base and the J gene lost 1 base, with 10 bases spanning the gap. The CDR3 length is 15 residues. In DNA form, the CDR3 reads TGTGCCAGCAGTGAATGGGGCAGGGGGAACACTGAAGCTTTCTTT. It is translated as CASSEWGRGNTEAFF.

The V call is TRBV28, the J call TRBJ1-2; D remains unclear. This CDR3 has 12 amino acids. V gave up 2 bases and J gave up 5 bases, with 6 bases separating them. CDR1 is MDHEN and CDR2 is SYDVKM in the germline V gene. CDR3 residues: CASSLNRYGYTF. Here the CDR3 DNA reads TGTGCCAGCAGTTTAAACAGATATGGCTACACCTTC.

As regards this clone: One end of the junction is discordant with germline, which a read error may explain. This rearrangement joins TRBV7-9 to TRBJ1-5; D gene ambiguous. The germline V gene has CDR1 SEHNR and CDR2 FQNEAQ (reference sequence). This CDR3 spans 14 amino acids. CDR3 DNA: TGTTCCAGCAGCTTAGGGTTGGGAGATCAGCCCCAGCATTTT. This codes for CSSSLGLGDQPQHF. Using reference TRBV7-9 and TRBJ1-5 for the parts outside the CDR3, the full variable domain is DTGVSQNPRHKITKRGQNVTFRCDPISEHNRLYWYRQTLGQGPEFLTYFQNEAQLEKSRLLSDRFSAERPKGSFSTLEIQRTEQGDSAMYLCSSSLGLGDQPQHFGDGTRLSIL.

The rearrangement joins TRBV10-2 to TRBJ2-7, with TRBD1 matching over 9 bases. The CDR3 spans 15 residues. The V and J ends lost 4 bases and 1 base, in that order; junction bases with no gene match: 5. CDR1 and CDR2 (germline): WSHSY, SAAADI. The CDR3 DNA follows: TGCGCCAGCAGTGTTGGAGGACAGGGGTCCTACGAGCAGTACTTC. It codes for CASSVGGQGSYEQYF.

A note on this clone: Other DNA sequences from this sample encode an identical CDR3 as well. The rearrangement links TRBV7-9 to TRBJ2-3; D unresolved. The germline CDR1 and CDR2 sequences are SEHNR and FQNEAQ (reference sequence). The CDR3 is 12 amino acids. V was pared by 6 bases and J by 0 bases, with 4 bases between. The CDR3 DNA reads as TGTGCCAGCAGTTCTAGCACAGATACGCAGTATTTT. The encoded protein is CASSSSTDTQYF. Full variable domain (remainder filled in from reference TRBV7-9 and TRBJ2-3): DTGVSQNPRHKITKRGQNVTFRCDPISEHNRLYWYRQTLGQGPEFLTYFQNEAQLEKSRLLSDRFSAERPKGSFSTLEIQRTEQGDSAMYLCASSSSTDTQYFGPGTRLTVL.

The CDR3 DNA follows: TGCGCCAGCAGCTTGGTACCGGGACTAGCGGGAGTCAAGTCCTACAATGAGCAGTTCTTC. Translating it yields CASSLVPGLAGVKSYNEQFF. The V call is TRBV5-1, the J call TRBJ2-1; 14 nucleotides agree with TRBD2. This CDR3 has 20 residues. Germline V CDR1 and CDR2: SGHRS, YFSETQ. V lost 0 bases, J lost 1 base, and 9 bases stayed unmatched.

The chain links TRBV5-4 to TRBJ2-7, with D tentatively TRBD2 (6 bases). The germline CDR1 and CDR2 sequences are SGHNT and YYREEE (reference sequence). This CDR3 spans 18 amino acids. V was trimmed by 4 bases and J by 7 bases, leaving 30 bases between them. Here the CDR3 reads CASSLSPRLANAFREQYF. Written as DNA, the CDR3 is TGTGCCAGCAGCCTCTCCCCCCGGCTAGCGAACGCCTTTAGGGAGCAGTACTTC.

This chain uses TRBV18 with TRBJ2-5, with D uncertain. Trimming removed 1 base from V and 2 bases from J, with 5 bases in between. Per the germline V gene, CDR1 is KGHSH and CDR2 is LQKENI. The CDR3 runs 13 residues. The CDR3 loop is CASSPQQQETQYF. The CDR3 coding sequence is TGTGCCAGCTCACCACAACAGCAAGAGACCCAGTACTTC.

V and J are TRBV7-6 and TRBJ1-5; TRBD1 might be the D (5 bases). CDR3 length equals 13 residues. The V gene's germline CDR1 is SGHVS and CDR2 FNYEAQ. Trimming left V 5 bases short and J 0 bases short, with 5 bases between. The CDR3 is CASSQGSNQPQHF. The CDR3 DNA reads TGTGCCAGCAGCCAGGGTAGCAATCAGCCCCAGCATTTT.

This sequence joins TRBV7-9 and TRBJ2-1; tentative D call: TRBD1 (5 bases). CDR3 length: 13 residues. V was trimmed by 6 bases and J by 9 bases, leaving 15 bases between them. Germline CDR1 SEHNR, CDR2 FQNEAQ (reference sequence). The CDR3 here is CASRSSQGGEQFF. Here the CDR3 DNA reads TGTGCCAGCAGGTCCTCGCAGGGCGGTGAGCAGTTCTTC.

The chain's CDR3 is CASSISGDQPQHF. The CDR3 DNA is TGTGCCAGTAGTATTTCAGGGGATCAGCCCCAGCATTTT. This rearrangement joins TRBV19 to TRBJ1-5; tentative D call: TRBD1 (6 bases). V was cut by 3 bases and J by 5 bases, with 8 bases left in between. The CDR3 runs to 13 residues. CDR1 is LNHDA and CDR2 is SQIVND in the germline V gene (reference sequence).

The rearrangement uses TRBV12-5 and TRBJ1-3; no reliable D call. CDR3 length: 18 residues. Trimming removed 1 base from V and 0 bases from J, with 16 bases in between. Germline CDR1 and CDR2: LGHNT and FRNRAP. The CDR3 region has the DNA TGTGCTAGTGGTTTGGCACCAGGATGGGCCCTCTCTGGAAACACCATATATTTT. Its protein is CASGLAPGWALSGNTIYF.

The chain has TRBV15 and TRBJ1-1; TRBD1 is a possible D gene (5 bases). V lost 5 bases and J 0 bases, leaving 13 bases between the germline ends. The CDR3 extends over 15 amino acids. The germline gives CDR1 LNHNV, CDR2 YYDKDF (reference sequence). Here the CDR3 DNA reads TGTGCCACCAGCGGTAACAGGAACATGAACACTGAAGCTTTCTTT. Translated, it gives CATSGNRNMNTEAFF.